Below, one TCR beta chain is given with its context. Its specificity is not known. This entry comes from a study of cytomegalovirus exposure and HLA in healthy donors. General study results and limits: Researchers reported in a later analysis that a missense DCLRE1C variant was tied to TCR beta V- and J-gene trimming. A later analysis found most CMV-associated TCR beta chains apparently HLA-restricted.

Use of 60 Vbeta and 13 Jbeta primers characterized the PCR. Method: immunoSEQ multiplex PCR; TCRdb's copy keeps in-frame clones and lacks some. This table holds more than 200,000 clones, 60% to 80% found once. Unmatched junction bases numbered 15, after V lost 1 base and J lost 7 bases. The CDR3 is 18 residues long. Germline assignment: CDR1 SGHRS and CDR2 YFSETQ. This TCR derives from a man between 18 and 29 years old in good health and CMV-seronegative. Sample: PBMCs. V and J are TRBV5-1 and TRBJ1-2; 11 positions agree with TRBD1. Here the CDR3 DNA reads TGCGCCAGCAGCTTGAAGAGGACAGGGGGCAATATTCCGGGTGGCTACACCTTC. This encodes CASSLKRTGGNIPGGYTF.